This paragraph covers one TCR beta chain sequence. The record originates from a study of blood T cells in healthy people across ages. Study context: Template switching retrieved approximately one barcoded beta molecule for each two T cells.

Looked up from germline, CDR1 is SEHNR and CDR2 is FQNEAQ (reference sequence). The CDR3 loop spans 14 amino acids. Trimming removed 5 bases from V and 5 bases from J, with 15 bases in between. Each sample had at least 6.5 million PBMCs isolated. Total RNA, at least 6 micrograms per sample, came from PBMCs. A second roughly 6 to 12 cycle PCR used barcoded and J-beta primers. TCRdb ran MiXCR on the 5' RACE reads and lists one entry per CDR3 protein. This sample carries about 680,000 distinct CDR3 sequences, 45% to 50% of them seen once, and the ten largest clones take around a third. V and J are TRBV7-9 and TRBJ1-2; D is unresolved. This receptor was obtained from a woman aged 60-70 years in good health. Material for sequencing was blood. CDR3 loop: CASSPVRQEYGYTF. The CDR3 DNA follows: TGTGCCAGCAGCCCCGTCAGGCAGGAATATGGCTACACCTTC.